This TCR beta chain was captured by sequencing in a study of blood T cell repertoires in COVID-19. About the study: Sites in the United States, Italy and Spain provided acute and convalescent COVID-19 samples. T cells, B-cell-depleted T cells, or PBMCs supplied cDNA or gDNA.

This clone was observed once. In the study's own analysis: Reference gene primer amplification yielded estimated nucleated cell counts. Method: immunoSEQ multiplex PCR; TCRdb's copy keeps in-frame clones and lacks some. The V and J calls and clone size come from that table; D and trimming were worked out from the DNA. Seen here are 200,000 to 300,000 clones, under 90% observed once, and the top ten hold under 5.5%. V gave up 2 bases and J gave up 2 bases; unmatched junction bases: 6. The CDR3 is 16 amino acids. Per the germline V gene, CDR1 is SGHRS and CDR2 is YFSETQ. This clonotype originated in a man aged 60 to 69 with acute or convalescent COVID-19. This sequence joins TRBV5-1 and TRBJ2-3; TRBD1 aligns across 9 bases. The sample comprised peripheral blood. The CDR3 loop reads CASSLIGDRATDTQYF. The CDR3 nucleotides are TGCGCCAGCAGCTTAATTGGGGACAGGGCCACAGATACGCAGTATTTT.